The present T cell receptor beta chain was sequenced within a study of blood T cell repertoires in COVID-19. Study summary: The analysed material was cDNA or gDNA that came from T cells, B-cell-depleted T cells, or PBMCs.

Authors' processing steps: How many nucleated cells were present was estimated from reference gene primer amplification. Some clones are missing from TCRdb's copy, which holds only in-frame ones; the method was immunoSEQ multiplex PCR. V and J calls and clone size come straight from that table; D and trimming were deduced from the DNA. The sample gives fewer than 350,000 clones, approximately 83% of which show up once; 2% to 2.5% is in the top ten. Germline-derived CDR1 and CDR2 are ENHRY and SYGVKD. The length of the CDR3 is 14 residues. Unmatched junction bases numbered 4, after V lost 4 bases and J lost 5 bases.

The chain couples TRBV10-3 to TRBJ1-4; TRBD1 matches 7 bases. The material sequenced was peripheral blood. This receptor was identified in a woman in her twenties or thirties who had recovered from COVID-19. The CDR3 spells CAISGQGPNEKLFF. CDR3 DNA sequence: TGTGCCATCAGTGGACAGGGCCCGAATGAAAAACTGTTTTTT.